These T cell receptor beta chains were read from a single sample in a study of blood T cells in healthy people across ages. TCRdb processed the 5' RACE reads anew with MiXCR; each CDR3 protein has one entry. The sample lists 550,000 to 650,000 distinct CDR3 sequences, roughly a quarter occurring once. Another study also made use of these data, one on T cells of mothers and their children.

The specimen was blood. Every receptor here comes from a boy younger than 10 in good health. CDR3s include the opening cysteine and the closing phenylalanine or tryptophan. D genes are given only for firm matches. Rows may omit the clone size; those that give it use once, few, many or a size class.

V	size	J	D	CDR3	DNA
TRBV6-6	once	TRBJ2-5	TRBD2	CASGGLAGAGETQYF	TGTGCCAGTGGGGGACTAGCGGGAGCGGGGGAGACCCAGTACTTC
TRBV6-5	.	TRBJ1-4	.	CASSYQPSKEKLFF	TGTGCCAGCAGTTATCAGCCCAGTAAAGAAAAACTGTTTTTT
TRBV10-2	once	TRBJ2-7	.	CASSFDRDEEQYF	TGCGCCAGCAGTTTCGATAGGGATGAAGAGCAGTACTTC
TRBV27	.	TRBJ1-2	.	CVSSLSSIGNYGYTF	TGTGTCAGCAGTTTATCTAGTATCGGCAACTATGGCTACACCTTC
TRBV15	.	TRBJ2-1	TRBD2	CATSLGLAGGPVFF	TGTGCCACCAGCCTGGGACTAGCGGGGGGGCCTGTGTTCTTC
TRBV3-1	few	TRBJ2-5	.	CASSQASGETQYF	TGTGCCAGCAGCCAAGCAAGTGGAGAGACCCAGTACTTC
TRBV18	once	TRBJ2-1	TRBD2	CASSPRAGERNEQFF	TGTGCCAGCTCACCTCGGGCGGGAGAGCGTAATGAGCAGTTCTTC
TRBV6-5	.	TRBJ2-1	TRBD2	CASSPRGSGRPGNEQFF	TGTGCCAGCAGTCCCCGGGGGAGCGGGAGGCCAGGGAATGAGCAGTTCTTC
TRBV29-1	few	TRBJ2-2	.	CNGRLFQGELFF	TGCAACGGCCGGCTCTTTCAAGGGGAGCTGTTTTTT
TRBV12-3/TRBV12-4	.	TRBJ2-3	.	CASSIPGREQTDTQYF	TGTGCCAGCAGTATACCGGGACGAGAGCAAACAGATACGCAGTATTTT
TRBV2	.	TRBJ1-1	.	CARGSGYTEAFF	TGTGCCAGGGGGTCCGGGTACACTGAAGCTTTCTTT
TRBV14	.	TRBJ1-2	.	CASSHLLNYGYTF	TGTGCCAGCAGCCACCTTCTGAACTATGGCTACACCTTC
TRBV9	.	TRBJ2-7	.	CASSVSGQTRNEQYF	TGTGCCAGCAGCGTAAGCGGCCAAACCCGGAACGAGCAGTACTTC
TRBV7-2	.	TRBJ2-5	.	CASSLVVAFWLAKETQYF	TGTGCCAGCAGCTTAGTAGTGGCATTCTGGCTAGCAAAAGAGACCCAGTACTTC
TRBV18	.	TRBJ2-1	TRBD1	CASSQPGQGDFF	TGTGCCAGCTCACAACCGGGACAGGGGGATTTCTTC
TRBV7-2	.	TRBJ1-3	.	CASSLSTGVNTIYF	TGTGCCAGCAGCTTAAGCACGGGAGTTAACACCATATATTTT
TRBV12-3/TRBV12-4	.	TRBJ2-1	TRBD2	CASSFLLAGNEQFF	TGTGCCAGCAGTTTCCTCCTAGCGGGCAATGAGCAGTTCTTC
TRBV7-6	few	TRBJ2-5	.	CASSSTGGYQETQYF	TGTGCCAGCAGCTCGACAGGAGGGTACCAAGAGACCCAGTACTTC
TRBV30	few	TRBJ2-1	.	CAWRASLIGNEQFF	TGTGCCTGGAGAGCCAGCTTGATTGGCAATGAGCAGTTCTTC
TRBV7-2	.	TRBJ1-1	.	CASSLRPRGTEAFF	TGTGCCAGCAGCTTGAGACCAAGAGGGACTGAAGCTTTCTTT
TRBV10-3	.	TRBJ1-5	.	CAISQGRDQPQHF	TGTGCCATCAGTCAGGGTAGAGATCAGCCCCAGCATTTT
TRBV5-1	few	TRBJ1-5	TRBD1	CASRSSDRANQPQHF	TGCGCCAGCAGATCTTCGGACAGGGCTAATCAGCCCCAGCATTTT
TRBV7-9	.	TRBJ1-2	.	CASNEGLYGYTF	TGTGCCAGCAACGAGGGACTCTATGGCTACACCTTC
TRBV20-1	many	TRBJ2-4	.	CSARPDPGAKNIQYF	TGCAGTGCCCGCCCGGACCCGGGGGCCAAAAACATTCAGTACTTC
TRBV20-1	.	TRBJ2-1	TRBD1	CSARHGDRVYNEQFF	TGCAGTGCTAGACACGGGGACAGGGTATACAATGAGCAGTTCTTC
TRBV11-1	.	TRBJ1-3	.	CASSLLGNTIYF	TGTGCCAGCAGCCTACTTGGAAACACCATATATTTT
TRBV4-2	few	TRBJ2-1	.	CASSQARRNEQFF	TGTGCCAGCAGCCAAGCGAGACGGAATGAGCAGTTCTTC
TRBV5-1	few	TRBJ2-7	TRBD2	CASSSDSSGLSYEQYF	TGCGCCAGCAGCTCAGATTCTAGCGGACTCTCCTACGAGCAGTACTTC
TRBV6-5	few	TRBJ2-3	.	CASSRGGFSTDTQYF	TGTGCCAGCAGCAGAGGGGGTTTCAGCACAGATACGCAGTATTTT
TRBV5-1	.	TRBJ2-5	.	CASEATNQETQYF	TGCGCCAGCGAAGCGACAAACCAAGAGACCCAGTACTTC
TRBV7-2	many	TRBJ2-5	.	CASSLIRDRSPWGAQYF	TGTGCCAGCAGCTTAATACGTGACAGGTCCCCCTGGGGGGCCCAGTACTTC
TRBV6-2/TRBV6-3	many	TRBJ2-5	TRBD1	CASSWTGFQETQYF	TGTGCCAGCAGCTGGACAGGGTTCCAAGAGACCCAGTACTTC
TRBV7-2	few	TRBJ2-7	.	CASSLDKEGEQYF	TGTGCCAGCAGCTTAGACAAGGAGGGCGAGCAGTACTTC
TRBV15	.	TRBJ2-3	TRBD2	CATSRDYSGSPDTQYF	TGTGCCACCAGCAGAGATTACAGCGGGAGCCCAGATACGCAGTATTTT
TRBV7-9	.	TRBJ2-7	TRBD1	CASRTGENEQYF	TGTGCCAGCAGAACAGGGGAAAACGAGCAGTACTTC
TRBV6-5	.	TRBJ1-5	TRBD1	CASSATGGLVQPQHF	TGTGCCAGCAGCGCGACAGGGGGCCTCGTTCAGCCCCAGCATTTT
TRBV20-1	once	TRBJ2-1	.	CSASRAARDEQFF	TGCAGTGCTAGCCGGGCGGCGAGGGATGAGCAGTTCTTC
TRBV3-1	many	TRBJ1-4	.	CASSQGWEKLFF	TGTGCCAGCAGTCAGGGTTGGGAAAAACTGTTTTTT
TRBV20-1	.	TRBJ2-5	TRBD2	CSARGTSGGVETQYF	TGCAGTGCTAGAGGGACTAGCGGGGGCGTAGAGACCCAGTACTTC